The 11 T cell receptor beta chains listed next were all sequenced from one sample in a study of T cells in Graves' hyperthyroidism and ophthalmopathy. There were TCR beta CDR3 regions amplified from RNA transcripts. Primed by the HTBI set, a first-round RT-PCR was run on the TCR CDR3. TCRdb redid the calling of the multiplex PCR reads with MiXCR, one entry per CDR3 protein. The data show around 420,000 distinct CDR3 sequences, approximately 15% seen once. Sequencing was done on a sample of blood. These receptors were collected from a woman under 30 with Graves' hyperthyroidism.

This clonotype was seen only a few times. The chain is built from TRBV5-1 and TRBJ2-2; maybe TRBD2 (5 bases). The CDR3 extends over 16 amino acids. With 1 base removed from V and 8 bases from J, the gap between germline ends came to 18 bases. CDR1 and CDR2 (germline): SGHRS, YFSETQ. The CDR3 region is CASSLNRSAGSGELFF. The CDR3 DNA follows: TGCGCCAGCAGCTTGAATCGAAGCGCGGGCTCAGGGGAGCTGTTTTTT.

This clonotype was counted many times. V and J are TRBV12-3 or TRBV12-4 and TRBJ1-1; D unresolved. The CDR3 is 14 amino acids. Trimming removed 3 bases at V and 1 base at J, with 9 bases between. CDR3 DNA: TGTGCCAGCAGTTTGAGGCAGACGAACACTGAAGCTTTCTTT. Amino acids: CASSLRQTNTEAFF.

This clonotype was detected a few times. This chain uses TRBV6-5 with TRBJ2-2, with a possible D match to TRBD2 (6 bases). The germline V gene has CDR1 MNHEY and CDR2 SVGAGI. CDR3 length: 15 amino acids. Trimming pared 0 bases from V and 7 bases from J, leaving 12 bases between. The CDR3 DNA reads TGTGCCAGCAGTTACTCGAGCATGGGAGGCGGGGAGCTGTTTTTT. Amino acid sequence: CASSYSSMGGGELFF.

This chain links TRBV5-6 with TRBJ1-4; the match to TRBD1 covers 7 bases. Germline values: CDR1 SGHDT, CDR2 YYEEEE. This CDR3 has 15 residues. J lost 5 bases, V lost 0 bases, and 4 bases had no gene match. The CDR3 spells CASSLVGTANEKLFF. The CDR3 nucleotides are TGTGCCAGCAGCTTGGTTGGGACAGCCAATGAAAAACTGTTTTTT.

This clonotype was recorded many times. This rearrangement joins TRBV7-2 to TRBJ2-7; D gene ambiguous. The CDR3 has 15 residues. Deletions cut 5 bases from V and 2 bases from J, with 16 bases between. Looked up from germline, CDR1 is SGHTA and CDR2 is FQGNSA. The chain's CDR3 is CASSLDMDLTYEQYF. CDR3 DNA sequence: TGTGCCAGCAGCCTTGACATGGACCTCACCTACGAGCAGTACTTC.

This clonotype was seen a single time. This chain links TRBV6-1 with TRBJ2-1, with D perhaps TRBD1 or TRBD2 (7 bases each). This CDR3 region has 12 residues. CDR1 is MNHNS, CDR2 SASEGT, per germline. CDR3 sequence (DNA): TGTGTCTCCCAGGGGGGGGGGAATGAGCAGTTCTTC. This translates into CVSQGGGNEQFF.

The chain employs TRBV12-3 or TRBV12-4 and TRBJ1-5, with TRBD1 identical over 7 bases. This CDR3 is 15 amino acids long. V gave up 1 base and J gave up 3 bases; unmatched junction bases: 3. The CDR3 is CASSLGTGLNQPQHF. CDR3 sequence (DNA): TGTGCCAGCAGTTTAGGGACAGGTCTCAATCAGCCCCAGCATTTT.

This clonotype was counted ten times or more. The V and J genes are TRBV6-1 and TRBJ1-1; D gene uncertain. V shed 3 bases and J shed 1 base, with 6 bases lying between them. Germline V lookup: CDR1 MNHNS, CDR2 SASEGT. The CDR3 has 13 amino acids. The CDR3 DNA reads TGTGCCAGCAGTGACATCCAGAACACTGAAGCTTTCTTT. The encoded protein is CASSDIQNTEAFF.

At least ten counts were recorded for this clonotype. This chain connects TRBV18 to TRBJ1-2; 7 bases match TRBD1. Per the germline V gene, CDR1 is KGHSH and CDR2 is LQKENI. The CDR3 consists of 14 residues. J was trimmed by 3 bases and V by 4 bases; bases with no gene match: 5. This CDR3 reads CASSLTGQYYGYTF. The DNA for the CDR3 is TGTGCCAGCTCACTAACGGGACAGTACTATGGCTACACCTTC.

The chain recombines TRBV6-1 with TRBJ2-1, with TRBD1 matching 9 bases. The V segment lost 0 bases and the J segment 2 bases; nucleotides outside the gene matches: 8. The CDR3 has 18 amino acids. Germline CDR1 reads MNHNS; CDR2 reads SASEGT. The CDR3 sequence is CASSEALRWDRAYNEQFF. As DNA, the CDR3 is TGTGCCAGCAGTGAAGCGCTTAGGTGGGACAGGGCCTACAATGAGCAGTTCTTC.

The chain joins TRBV20-1 to TRBJ2-4, with 13 bases identical to TRBD2. This CDR3 comprises 14 residues. With 4 bases clipped from V and 7 bases from J, the junction kept 4 bases outside the gene matches. Per germline, CDR1 DFQATT and CDR2 SNEGSKA (reference sequence). CDR3: CSAKTSGGSNIQYF. The CDR3 coding sequence is TGCAGTGCTAAGACTAGCGGGGGGAGTAACATTCAGTACTTC.